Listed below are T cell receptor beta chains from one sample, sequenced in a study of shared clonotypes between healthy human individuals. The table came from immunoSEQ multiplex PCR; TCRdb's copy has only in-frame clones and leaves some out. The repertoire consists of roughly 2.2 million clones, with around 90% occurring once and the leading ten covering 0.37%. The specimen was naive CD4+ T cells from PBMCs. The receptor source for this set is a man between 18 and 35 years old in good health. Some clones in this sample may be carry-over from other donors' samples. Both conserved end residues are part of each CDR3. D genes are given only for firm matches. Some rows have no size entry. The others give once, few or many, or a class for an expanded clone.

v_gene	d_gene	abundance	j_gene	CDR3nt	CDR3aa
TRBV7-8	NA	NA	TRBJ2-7	TGTGCCAGCAGCATCGGTTACGAGCAGTACTTC	CASSIGYEQYF
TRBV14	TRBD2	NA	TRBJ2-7	TGTGCCAGCAGCCACCTAAAAGGACTAGCGGGAGGGACGGGAAACTACGAGCAGTACTTC	CASSHLKGLAGGTGNYEQYF
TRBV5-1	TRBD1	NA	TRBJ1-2	TGCGCCAGCAGCTTACTGACAGGGGTCATTAACTATGGCTACACCTTC	CASSLLTGVINYGYTF
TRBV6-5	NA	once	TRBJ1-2	TGTGCCAGCAGTTACTCCCCCAGGGACTATGGCTACACCTTC	CASSYSPRDYGYTF
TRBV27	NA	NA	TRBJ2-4	TGTGCCAGCAGCCCCGGGTTGTCCCGGGCGTTAGCCAAAAACATTCAGTACTTC	CASSPGLSRALAKNIQYF
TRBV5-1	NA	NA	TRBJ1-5	TGCGCCAGCAGTCTATCCGGGGGCGGTCAGCCCCAGCATTTT	CASSLSGGGQPQHF
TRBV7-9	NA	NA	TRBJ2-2	TGTGCCAGCAGCTTACAGGGCAGCGCCGGGGAGCTGTTTTTT	CASSLQGSAGELFF
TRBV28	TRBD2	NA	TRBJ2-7	TGTGCCAGCAGTTCCACCCGGACTAGCGGGAGGGCCACTAGAAACTTC	CASSSTRTSGRATRNF
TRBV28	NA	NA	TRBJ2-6	TGTGCCAGCAGTAGGCCGGGACTCCTGACTTTC	CASSRPGLLTF
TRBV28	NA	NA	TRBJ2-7	TGTGCCAGCCACAGGGAGGGGAGGGCGTACGAGCAGTACTTC	CASHREGRAYEQYF
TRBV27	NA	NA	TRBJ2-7	TGTGCCAGCTCCAAATTCGGGGCGGGATCCCCCTACGAGCAGTACTTC	CASSKFGAGSPYEQYF
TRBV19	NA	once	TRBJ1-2	TGTGCCAGTAGTATAGAGGGGGCGTTCTATGGCTACACCTTC	CASSIEGAFYGYTF
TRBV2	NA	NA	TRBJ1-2	TGTGCCAGCACCCGAATCCCTCGGGAGGCTAACTATGGCTACACCTTC	CASTRIPREANYGYTF
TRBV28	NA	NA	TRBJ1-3	TGTGCCAGCAGCCTCCCCCCCTCTGGAAACACCATATATTTT	CASSLPPSGNTIYF
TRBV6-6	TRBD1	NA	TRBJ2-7	TGTGCCAGCAGTACCCTACAGGGGGCGGATGAGCAGTACTTC	CASSTLQGADEQYF
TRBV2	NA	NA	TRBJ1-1	TGTGCCAGCAGTCCACAGGGTATTATCACTGAAGCTTTCTTT	CASSPQGIITEAFF
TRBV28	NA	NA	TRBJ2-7	TGTGCCAGTGGACCGGGGGACTCCTACGAGCAGTACTTC	CASGPGDSYEQYF
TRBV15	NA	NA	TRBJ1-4	TGTGCCACCAGCAGAGATCGGGCTGGCGGGAAACTGTTTTTT	CATSRDRAGGKLFF
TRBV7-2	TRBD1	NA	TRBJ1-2	TGTGCCAGCAGCCCCTCAGTCGCCGGGACAGGGTCCTATGGCTACACCTTC	CASSPSVAGTGSYGYTF
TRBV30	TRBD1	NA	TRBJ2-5	TGTGCCTGGAGCGACGGGACAGAAGAGACCCAGTACTTC	CAWSDGTEETQYF
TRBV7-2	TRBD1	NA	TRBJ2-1	TGTGCCAGCAGCTTAGGCCGGACAGGTGGGCATGAGCAGTTCTTC	CASSLGRTGGHEQFF
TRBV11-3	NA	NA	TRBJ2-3	TGTGCCAGCAGCTTAGAGGGGACCAGCACAGATACGCAGTATTTT	CASSLEGTSTDTQYF
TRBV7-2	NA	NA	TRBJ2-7	TGTGCCAGCAGCCCGAACCGGGGAATCCCGTACTTC	CASSPNRGIPYF
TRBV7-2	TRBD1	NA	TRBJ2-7	TGTGCCAGCAGCTTAGCGGGGACAGGGACCTACGAGCAGTACTTC	CASSLAGTGTYEQYF
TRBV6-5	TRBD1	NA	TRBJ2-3	TGTGCCAGCAGTACCCAGGGGGCAGATACGCAGTATTTT	CASSTQGADTQYF
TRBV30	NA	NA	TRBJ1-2	TGTGCCTGGACCGGGACGGAGGATTATAACTATGGCTACACCTTC	CAWTGTEDYNYGYTF
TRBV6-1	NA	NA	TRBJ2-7	TGTGCCAGCAGTAGGCGGGTGGGAACCTACGAGCAGTACTTC	CASSRRVGTYEQYF
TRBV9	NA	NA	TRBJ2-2	TGTGCCAGCAGCGTAGCTACGATGGACACCGGGGAGCTGTTTTTT	CASSVATMDTGELFF
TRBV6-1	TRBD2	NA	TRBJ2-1	TGTGCCAGCAGTGAAGGGGTAGCGGGAAGGAATGAGCAGTTCTTC	CASSEGVAGRNEQFF
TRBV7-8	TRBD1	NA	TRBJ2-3	TGTGCCAGCAGCTTAGCTTGGGACAGGGGAGCCAGGGGTACGCAGTATTTT	CASSLAWDRGARGTQYF
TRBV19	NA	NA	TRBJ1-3	TGTGCCAGCAGTAGGGTGGACGGAAACACCATATATTTT	CASSRVDGNTIYF
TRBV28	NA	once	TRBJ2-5	TGTGCCAGCAGTTTAGGGGGCGCGCAGACCCAGTACTTC	CASSLGGAQTQYF
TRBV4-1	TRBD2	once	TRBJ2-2	TGCGCCAGCAGCCAAGGTGGCGGGAGGGGTAGGTCCGGGGAGCTGTTTTTT	CASSQGGGRGRSGELFF